This T cell receptor (beta chain) came from a study of T-cell reconstitution after alpha-beta-depleted transplantation in children. Unique molecular identifiers were incorporated when the TCRbeta library was constructed. TCRdb reprocessed the PCR reads via MiXCR and lists one record per CDR3 protein. The table lists about 640,000 distinct CDR3 sequences, approximately 16% of them singletons. This CDR3 contains 12 residues. With 8 bases removed from V and 4 bases from J, the gap between germline ends came to 10 bases. From germline, CDR1 is KGHDR and CDR2 SFDVKD. Sequencing was performed on PBMCs from the stem cell graft donor, taken from the stem cell graft. The source of this sequence is a human donor who donated a stem cell graft to a child with acute myeloid leukemia. The chain links TRBV24-1 to TRBJ1-2; D unresolved. CDR3 bases: TGTGCCACCACCTCGGACGGCTATGGCTACACCTTC. It translates to CATTSDGYGYTF.